A selection of T cell receptor beta chains follows, all from one sample in a study of T-cell reconstitution after alpha-beta-depleted transplantation in children. TCRdb fed the PCR reads into MiXCR, producing one record per CDR3 protein. The table has approximately 1,000,000 distinct CDR3 sequences, roughly 31% seen once. The specimen was PBMCs, mostly from graft donor cells, collected 360 days after TCRalphabeta/CD19-depleted stem cell transplant. These receptors came from a boy in the first two years of life who had a stem cell transplant for SCID, so the T cells may come from the graft donor. CDR3s include the opening cysteine and the closing phenylalanine or tryptophan. A D gene is named only where the DNA matches it firmly. Some rows mark clone size as missing; the rest say once, few, many or name a class of expanded clone.

>TRBJ2-1|TRBD2|-|TRBV4-2
CASSQEIGLAGGAYNEQFF
TGTGCCAGCAGCCAAGAGATTGGTCTAGCGGGGGGTGCCTACAATGAGCAGTTCTTC
>TRBJ2-3|-|once|TRBV20-1
CSAKRARDTDTQYF
TGCAGTGCTAAAAGGGCGCGCGACACAGATACGCAGTATTTT
>TRBJ1-2|-|few|TRBV7-9
CASSLSGSRYGYTF
TGTGCCAGCAGCTTATCAGGGTCGCGCTATGGCTACACCTTC
>TRBJ2-1|TRBD2|-|TRBV7-9
CASSRTLAGGGNEQFF
TGTGCCAGCAGCCGCACACTAGCGGGGGGGGGCAATGAGCAGTTCTTC
>TRBJ2-7|-|once|TRBV12-3/TRBV12-4
CASSRGAPYEQYF
TGTGCCAGCAGCCGAGGCGCGCCCTACGAGCAGTACTTC
>TRBJ2-2|-|few|TRBV15
CATSRAQGLGELFF
TGTGCCACCAGCAGAGCTCAGGGGCTCGGGGAGCTGTTTTTT
>TRBJ1-3|-|-|TRBV6-5
CASSYWPRGNTIYF
TGTGCCAGCAGTTACTGGCCCCGCGGAAACACCATATATTTT
>TRBJ2-7|TRBD2|-|TRBV12-3/TRBV12-4
CASSLGTSGFSYEQYF
TGTGCCAGCAGTTTAGGAACTAGCGGGTTCTCCTACGAGCAGTACTTC
>TRBJ2-3|TRBD2|-|TRBV5-1
CASSHCGEGDTQYF
TGCGCCAGCAGCCACTGCGGGGAGGGAGATACGCAGTATTTT
>TRBJ1-6|-|-|TRBV28
CASSFRGFSSYNSPLHF
TGTGCCAGCAGTTTTCGGGGGTTTAGCTCCTATAATTCACCCCTCCACTTT
>TRBJ1-2|-|-|TRBV10-3
CAISDGRERNGYTF
TGTGCCATCAGTGACGGCAGGGAAAGAAATGGCTACACCTTC
>TRBJ1-1|-|-|TRBV20-1
CSARAHRKTGKNTEAFF
TGCAGTGCTAGAGCCCACCGCAAAACAGGGAAGAACACTGAAGCTTTCTTT
>TRBJ2-1|-|few|TRBV7-2
CASSLMLAPNEQFF
TGTGCCAGCAGCTTAATGCTAGCGCCTAATGAGCAGTTCTTC
>TRBJ2-7|-|-|TRBV20-1
CSAQTTVALRAYEQYF
TGCAGTGCCCAGACGACAGTAGCCCTAAGAGCCTACGAGCAGTACTTC
>TRBJ2-3|-|few|TRBV12-3/TRBV12-4
CASRPDGTDTQYF
TGTGCCAGCAGACCCGACGGCACAGATACGCAGTATTTT
>TRBJ2-3|-|-|TRBV4-3
CASSQDLFGSTDTQYF
TGCGCCAGCAGCCAAGATCTGTTCGGCTCCACAGATACGCAGTATTTT
>TRBJ2-5|-|-|TRBV20-1
CSAPGPPGGETQYF
TGCAGTGCCCCCGGCCCCCCAGGCGGGGAGACCCAGTACTTC
>TRBJ2-1|TRBD1|few|TRBV20-1
CSASSLNRGRPYNEQFF
TGCAGTGCTAGTTCTCTCAATAGGGGGCGCCCTTACAATGAGCAGTTCTTC
>TRBJ2-7|TRBD1|-|TRBV6-5
CASSYSQDRGDEQYF
TGTGCCAGCAGTTACTCCCAGGACAGGGGGGACGAGCAGTACTTC
>TRBJ1-2|TRBD1|few|TRBV6-1
CASSRGQVYGYTF
TGTGCCAGCAGTAGGGGGCAAGTCTATGGCTACACCTTC
>TRBJ2-5|TRBD1|-|TRBV6-2/TRBV6-3
CASSPRDRGLETQYF
TGTGCCAGCAGTCCCCGGGACAGGGGGTTAGAGACCCAGTACTTC
>TRBJ2-2|-|-|TRBV6-5
CASSYHRATGELFF
TGTGCCAGCAGTTACCACAGGGCTACCGGGGAGCTGTTTTTT
>TRBJ2-7|TRBD1|-|TRBV5-5
CASSLGPRDRVYEQYF
TGTGCCAGCAGCTTGGGGCCCCGGGACAGGGTTTACGAGCAGTACTTC
>TRBJ1-1|-|few|TRBV12-3/TRBV12-4
CASSSRVKFTEAFF
TGTGCCAGCAGCTCAAGGGTAAAGTTCACTGAAGCTTTCTTT
>TRBJ2-3|TRBD1|-|TRBV6-1
CASSKGTATGGTQYF
TGTGCCAGCAGTAAAGGGACAGCCACCGGTGGTACGCAGTATTTT
>TRBJ2-5|-|-|TRBV20-1
CSARASAGETQYF
TGCAGTGCTAGAGCATCCGCCGGAGAGACCCAGTACTTC
>TRBJ2-1|-|many|TRBV12-3/TRBV12-4
CASSLALNEQFF
TGTGCCAGCAGTTTAGCTCTCAATGAGCAGTTCTTC
>TRBJ1-4|-|few|TRBV10-2
CASRPSGSEAEFF
TGCGCCAGCAGACCCTCAGGGTCGGAGGCAGAGTTTTTT
>TRBJ2-2|-|-|TRBV27
CASSLFSQGRNTGELFF
TGTGCCAGCAGTTTATTCTCTCAGGGGAGAAACACCGGGGAGCTGTTTTTT
>TRBJ2-7|-|-|TRBV28
CASRYSGKISYEQYF
TGTGCCAGCAGGTATTCGGGAAAAATCTCCTACGAGCAGTACTTC
>TRBJ1-3|-|few|TRBV7-6
CASSYLKGNTIYF
TGTGCCAGCAGCTATCTGAAGGGAAACACCATATATTTT
>TRBJ2-6|TRBD1|-|TRBV6-5
CASSYEGARGANVLTF
TGTGCCAGCAGTTACGAGGGGGCGCGCGGGGCCAACGTCCTGACTTTC
>TRBJ2-7|-|-|TRBV2
CASSEGPETNEVSYEQYF
TGTGCCAGCAGTGAAGGTCCCGAAACTAATGAGGTCTCCTACGAGCAGTACTTC
>TRBJ1-1|-|few|TRBV4-2
CASSQQTVNWEAFF
TGTGCCAGCAGCCAACAGACGGTTAATTGGGAAGCTTTCTTT
>TRBJ2-1|-|many|TRBV6-5
CASSRTQGAVGNEQFF
TGTGCCAGCAGTCGTACTCAGGGCGCCGTTGGGAATGAGCAGTTCTTC
>TRBJ1-4|TRBD1|-|TRBV29-1
CSVPGQPNEKLFF
TGCAGCGTCCCGGGACAGCCTAATGAAAAACTGTTTTTT